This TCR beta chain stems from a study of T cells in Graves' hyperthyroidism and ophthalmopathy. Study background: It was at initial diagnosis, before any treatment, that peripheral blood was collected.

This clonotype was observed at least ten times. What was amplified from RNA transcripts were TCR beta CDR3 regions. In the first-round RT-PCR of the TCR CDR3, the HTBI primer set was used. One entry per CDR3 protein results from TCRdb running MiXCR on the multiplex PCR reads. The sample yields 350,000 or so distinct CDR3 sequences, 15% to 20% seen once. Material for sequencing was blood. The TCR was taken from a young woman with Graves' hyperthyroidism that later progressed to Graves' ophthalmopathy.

In DNA form, the CDR3 reads TGTGCCAGCAGTTATCCGGGACAGGGGGACGAGCAGTACTTC. This encodes CASSYPGQGDEQYF. The V and J genes are TRBV6-5 and TRBJ2-7; 11 positions match TRBD1. The V and J ends lost 3 bases and 5 bases, in that order; junction bases with no gene match: 3. Germline CDR1 MNHEY, CDR2 SVGAGI. The CDR3 is 14 residues long.